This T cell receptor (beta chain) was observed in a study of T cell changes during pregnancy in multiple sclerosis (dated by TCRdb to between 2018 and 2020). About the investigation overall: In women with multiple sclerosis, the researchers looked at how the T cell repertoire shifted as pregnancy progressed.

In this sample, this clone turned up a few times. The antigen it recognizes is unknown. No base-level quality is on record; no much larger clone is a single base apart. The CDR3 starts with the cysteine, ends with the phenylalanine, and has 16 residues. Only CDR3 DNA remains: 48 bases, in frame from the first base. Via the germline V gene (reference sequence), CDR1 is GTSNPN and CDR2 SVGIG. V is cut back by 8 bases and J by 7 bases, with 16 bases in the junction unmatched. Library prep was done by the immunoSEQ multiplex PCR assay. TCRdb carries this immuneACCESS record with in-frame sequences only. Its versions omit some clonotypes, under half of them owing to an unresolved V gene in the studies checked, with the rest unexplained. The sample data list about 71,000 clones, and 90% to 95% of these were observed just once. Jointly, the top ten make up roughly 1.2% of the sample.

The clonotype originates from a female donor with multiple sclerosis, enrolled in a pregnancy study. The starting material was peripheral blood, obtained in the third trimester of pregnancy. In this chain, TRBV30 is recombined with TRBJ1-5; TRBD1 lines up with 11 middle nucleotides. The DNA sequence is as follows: TGTGCCGGATCAGCGGGACAGGGGGGAGTGGGCCAGCCCCAGCATTTT. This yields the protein CAGSAGQGGVGQPQHF.